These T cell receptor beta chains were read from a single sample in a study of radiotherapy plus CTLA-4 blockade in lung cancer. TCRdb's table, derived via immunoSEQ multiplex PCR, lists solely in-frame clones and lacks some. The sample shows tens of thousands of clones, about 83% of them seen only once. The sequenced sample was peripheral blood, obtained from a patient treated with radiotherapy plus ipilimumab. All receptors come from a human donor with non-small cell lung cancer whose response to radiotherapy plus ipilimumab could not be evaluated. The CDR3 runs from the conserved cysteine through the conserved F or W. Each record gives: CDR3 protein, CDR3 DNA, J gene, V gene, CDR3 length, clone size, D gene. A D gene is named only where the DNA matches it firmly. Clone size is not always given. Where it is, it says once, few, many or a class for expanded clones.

cdr3_aa: CASSLVGGTYEQYF
cdr3_nt: TGTGCCAGCAGCTTAGTAGGCGGCACCTACGAGCAGTACTTC
j_call: TRBJ2-7
v_call: TRBV11-2
cdr3_length: 14
clone_size: -
d_call: -

cdr3_aa: CASSFRGPSSYEQYF
cdr3_nt: TGTGCCAGCAGCTTCAGGGGGCCCAGCTCCTACGAGCAGTACTTC
j_call: TRBJ2-7
v_call: TRBV7-3
cdr3_length: 15
clone_size: -
d_call: TRBD1

cdr3_aa: CASSSRTEETQYF
cdr3_nt: TGTGCCAGCAGCTCCCGGACAGAAGAGACCCAGTACTTC
j_call: TRBJ2-5
v_call: TRBV7-2
cdr3_length: 13
clone_size: -
d_call: -

cdr3_aa: CASTPRSGSDNQPQHF
cdr3_nt: TGTGCCAGCACCCCGAGATCCGGGAGCGACAATCAGCCCCAGCATTTT
j_call: TRBJ1-5
v_call: TRBV6-6
cdr3_length: 16
clone_size: -
d_call: -

cdr3_aa: CASSVELAGAYNEQFF
cdr3_nt: TGTGCCAGCAGCGTAGAATTAGCGGGTGCTTACAATGAGCAGTTCTTC
j_call: TRBJ2-1
v_call: TRBV9
cdr3_length: 16
clone_size: -
d_call: TRBD2

cdr3_aa: CASSRATGGRNFNEQFF
cdr3_nt: TGTGCCAGCAGCCGCGCGACGGGCGGGAGGAATTTTAATGAGCAGTTCTTC
j_call: TRBJ2-1
v_call: TRBV7-2
cdr3_length: 17
clone_size: -
d_call: TRBD2

cdr3_aa: CASTRDLTDTQYF
cdr3_nt: TGTGCCAGCACTCGGGACTTGACAGATACGCAGTATTTT
j_call: TRBJ2-3
v_call: TRBV6-1
cdr3_length: 13
clone_size: -
d_call: -

cdr3_aa: CAGAAGTGAYEQYF
cdr3_nt: TGTGCCGGGGCGGCCGGGACAGGGGCCTACGAGCAGTACTTC
j_call: TRBJ2-7
v_call: TRBV7-9
cdr3_length: 14
clone_size: -
d_call: TRBD1

cdr3_aa: CSASDQPQHF
cdr3_nt: TGCAGTGCATCCGATCAGCCCCAGCATTTT
j_call: TRBJ1-5
v_call: TRBV20-1
cdr3_length: 10
clone_size: -
d_call: -

cdr3_aa: CASSFGQGGEKLFF
cdr3_nt: TGTGCCAGCAGCTTCGGACAGGGGGGTGAAAAACTGTTTTTT
j_call: TRBJ1-4
v_call: TRBV7-9
cdr3_length: 14
clone_size: once
d_call: TRBD1

cdr3_aa: CASSFTQVYGYTF
cdr3_nt: TGTGCCAGCAGTTTTACACAGGTTTATGGCTACACCTTC
j_call: TRBJ1-2
v_call: TRBV28
cdr3_length: 13
clone_size: -
d_call: -

cdr3_aa: CASSTPGDRGYEQYF
cdr3_nt: TGTGCCAGCAGTACTCCCGGGGACAGAGGCTACGAGCAGTACTTC
j_call: TRBJ2-7
v_call: TRBV6-1
cdr3_length: 15
clone_size: -
d_call: TRBD1

cdr3_aa: CASSSRLVGDYGYTF
cdr3_nt: TGTGCCAGCAGCTCCCGATTAGTCGGGGACTATGGCTACACCTTC
j_call: TRBJ1-2
v_call: TRBV11-2
cdr3_length: 15
clone_size: -
d_call: -

cdr3_aa: CASSIGALGSYGYTF
cdr3_nt: TGTGCCAGCAGCATAGGGGCGTTGGGGAGCTATGGCTACACCTTC
j_call: TRBJ1-2
v_call: TRBV7-2
cdr3_length: 15
clone_size: -
d_call: -

cdr3_aa: CASSRLGQGDTEAFF
cdr3_nt: TGTGCCAGCAGCCGTCTGGGACAGGGCGACACTGAAGCTTTCTTT
j_call: TRBJ1-1
v_call: TRBV14
cdr3_length: 15
clone_size: -
d_call: TRBD1

cdr3_aa: CASKGTGNTGELFF
cdr3_nt: TGTGCCAGTAAGGGGACAGGGAACACCGGGGAGCTGTTTTTT
j_call: TRBJ2-2
v_call: TRBV19
cdr3_length: 14
clone_size: -
d_call: TRBD1

cdr3_aa: CSTGTDTEAFF
cdr3_nt: TGCAGCACAGGGACCGACACTGAAGCTTTCTTT
j_call: TRBJ1-1
v_call: TRBV20-1
cdr3_length: 11
clone_size: -
d_call: -

cdr3_aa: CASGFRRENLEQYF
cdr3_nt: TGTGCCAGCGGGTTTCGGCGGGAGAATCTCGAGCAGTACTTC
j_call: TRBJ2-7
v_call: TRBV27
cdr3_length: 14
clone_size: -
d_call: TRBD2

cdr3_aa: CASSLGGRVGRDTQYF
cdr3_nt: TGTGCCAGCAGCTTAGGCGGGAGAGTAGGGAGGGATACGCAGTATTTT
j_call: TRBJ2-3
v_call: TRBV7-2
cdr3_length: 16
clone_size: -
d_call: TRBD2

cdr3_aa: CAWSVTGQGAVQYF
cdr3_nt: TGTGCCTGGAGTGTAACGGGACAGGGGGCGGTTCAGTACTTC
j_call: TRBJ2-7
v_call: TRBV30
cdr3_length: 14
clone_size: -
d_call: TRBD1

cdr3_aa: CASSIRGDTYEQYF
cdr3_nt: TGTGCCAGTAGTATAAGAGGGGACACCTACGAGCAGTACTTC
j_call: TRBJ2-7
v_call: TRBV19
cdr3_length: 14
clone_size: -
d_call: -

cdr3_aa: CASSPKRQGAGNTIYF
cdr3_nt: TGTGCCAGCAGTCCCAAAAGACAGGGAGCTGGAAACACCATATATTTT
j_call: TRBJ1-3
v_call: TRBV2
cdr3_length: 16
clone_size: few
d_call: TRBD1

cdr3_aa: CASSLIGGSGGNTIYF
cdr3_nt: TGTGCCAGCAGTTTAATAGGCGGTTCGGGTGGAAACACCATATATTTT
j_call: TRBJ1-3
v_call: TRBV28
cdr3_length: 16
clone_size: -
d_call: -

cdr3_aa: CASSLFQGIGAKNIQYF
cdr3_nt: TGTGCCAGTAGTCTCTTTCAGGGGATCGGAGCCAAAAACATTCAGTACTTC
j_call: TRBJ2-4
v_call: TRBV19
cdr3_length: 17
clone_size: -
d_call: -

cdr3_aa: CASSLQGVQPQHF
cdr3_nt: TGTGCCAGCAGCTTACAGGGGGTTCAGCCCCAGCATTTT
j_call: TRBJ1-5
v_call: TRBV7-9
cdr3_length: 13
clone_size: few
d_call: TRBD1

cdr3_aa: CATSRGTGGFDEQYF
cdr3_nt: TGTGCCACCAGCAGAGGAACAGGGGGCTTCGACGAGCAGTACTTC
j_call: TRBJ2-7
v_call: TRBV15
cdr3_length: 15
clone_size: -
d_call: TRBD1

cdr3_aa: CASSPYRVGTGELFF
cdr3_nt: TGTGCCAGCAGCCCATACAGGGTTGGCACCGGGGAGCTGTTTTTT
j_call: TRBJ2-2
v_call: TRBV7-2
cdr3_length: 15
clone_size: -
d_call: -

cdr3_aa: CASSQEVTSGRVEQYF
cdr3_nt: TGCGCCAGCAGCCAAGAAGTAACTAGCGGGAGGGTAGAGCAGTACTTC
j_call: TRBJ2-7
v_call: TRBV4-3
cdr3_length: 16
clone_size: -
d_call: TRBD2

cdr3_aa: CASIQPGQHTEAFF
cdr3_nt: TGTGCCAGCATTCAACCAGGGCAGCACACTGAAGCTTTCTTT
j_call: TRBJ1-1
v_call: TRBV2
cdr3_length: 14
clone_size: -
d_call: -

cdr3_aa: CASSPGQNFEAFF
cdr3_nt: TGTGCCAGCAGTCCCGGACAGAACTTTGAAGCTTTCTTT
j_call: TRBJ1-1
v_call: TRBV28
cdr3_length: 13
clone_size: -
d_call: -

cdr3_aa: CASSLERAGPEQFF
cdr3_nt: TGTGCCAGCAGCTTAGAGAGGGCGGGCCCTGAGCAGTTCTTC
j_call: TRBJ2-1
v_call: TRBV7-2
cdr3_length: 14
clone_size: few
d_call: -

cdr3_aa: CASSLSQGAAQPQHF
cdr3_nt: TGTGCCAGCAGTTTATCCCAGGGGGCCGCTCAGCCCCAGCATTTT
j_call: TRBJ1-5
v_call: TRBV28
cdr3_length: 15
clone_size: -
d_call: TRBD1

cdr3_aa: CASSLISVTGGRDTQYF
cdr3_nt: TGTGCCAGCAGTTTAATAAGTGTGACAGGGGGCAGGGATACGCAGTATTTT
j_call: TRBJ2-3
v_call: TRBV28
cdr3_length: 17
clone_size: few
d_call: TRBD1

cdr3_aa: CASSYGLAVTYEQYF
cdr3_nt: TGTGCCAGCAGCTACGGACTAGCGGTCACCTACGAGCAGTACTTC
j_call: TRBJ2-7
v_call: TRBV7-8
cdr3_length: 15
clone_size: -
d_call: TRBD2

cdr3_aa: CASSSDDLSGRRTGANVLTF
cdr3_nt: TGTGCCAGCAGTTCCGATGATCTTAGCGGGAGAAGGACTGGGGCCAACGTCCTGACTTTC
j_call: TRBJ2-6
v_call: TRBV28
cdr3_length: 20
clone_size: few
d_call: TRBD2

cdr3_aa: CASSPTGVLITDTQYF
cdr3_nt: TGTGCCAGCTCACCAACAGGGGTTCTAATCACAGATACGCAGTATTTT
j_call: TRBJ2-3
v_call: TRBV18
cdr3_length: 16
clone_size: -
d_call: TRBD1

cdr3_aa: CASSPRGQGDNEQFF
cdr3_nt: TGTGCCAGCAGCCCCAGGGGACAGGGTGACAATGAGCAGTTCTTC
j_call: TRBJ2-1
v_call: TRBV9
cdr3_length: 15
clone_size: -
d_call: TRBD1

cdr3_aa: CAWSGQGGYEQYF
cdr3_nt: TGTGCCTGGAGTGGACAGGGGGGCTACGAGCAGTACTTC
j_call: TRBJ2-7
v_call: TRBV30
cdr3_length: 13
clone_size: few
d_call: TRBD1

cdr3_aa: CASSRGDRERLKGNQPQHF
cdr3_nt: TGTGCCAGCAGCCGGGGGGACAGGGAAAGGCTAAAGGGCAATCAGCCCCAGCATTTT
j_call: TRBJ1-5
v_call: TRBV5-8
cdr3_length: 19
clone_size: -
d_call: TRBD1

cdr3_aa: CASSGKMNTEAFF
cdr3_nt: TGTGCCAGCAGCGGCAAGATGAACACTGAAGCTTTCTTT
j_call: TRBJ1-1
v_call: TRBV11-3
cdr3_length: 13
clone_size: few
d_call: -

cdr3_aa: CASSLQLATNEKLFF
cdr3_nt: TGTGCCAGCAGTCTCCAGCTAGCAACTAATGAAAAACTGTTTTTT
j_call: TRBJ1-4
v_call: TRBV28
cdr3_length: 15
clone_size: -
d_call: -

cdr3_aa: CASSQILAGGTEAFF
cdr3_nt: TGCGCCAGCAGCCAGATCCTCGCAGGGGGCACTGAAGCTTTCTTT
j_call: TRBJ1-1
v_call: TRBV4-1
cdr3_length: 15
clone_size: -
d_call: TRBD1

cdr3_aa: CASRGDTDTQYF
cdr3_nt: TGTGCCAGCAGAGGGGACACAGATACGCAGTATTTT
j_call: TRBJ2-3
v_call: TRBV2
cdr3_length: 12
clone_size: -
d_call: -

cdr3_aa: CASSRGQGPGELFF
cdr3_nt: TGTGCCAGCAGTAGGGGACAGGGTCCCGGGGAGCTGTTTTTT
j_call: TRBJ2-2
v_call: TRBV6-5
cdr3_length: 14
clone_size: -
d_call: TRBD1

cdr3_aa: CASSDTGDNQPQHF
cdr3_nt: TGTGCCAGCAGTGATACGGGGGACAATCAGCCCCAGCATTTT
j_call: TRBJ1-5
v_call: TRBV6-1
cdr3_length: 14
clone_size: -
d_call: -

cdr3_aa: CASSDLLKDRDGGIQYF
cdr3_nt: TGTGCCAGCAGTGACTTACTCAAGGACAGAGATGGGGGCATTCAGTACTTC
j_call: TRBJ2-4
v_call: TRBV6-4
cdr3_length: 17
clone_size: -
d_call: -

cdr3_aa: CASSYQTGGTEAFF
cdr3_nt: TGTGCCAGCAGTTACCAGACAGGGGGCACTGAAGCTTTCTTT
j_call: TRBJ1-1
v_call: TRBV6-6
cdr3_length: 14
clone_size: -
d_call: TRBD1

cdr3_aa: CASSLWLRGQGHEQYF
cdr3_nt: TGTGCCAGCAGCTTGTGGTTAAGAGGACAGGGCCACGAGCAGTACTTC
j_call: TRBJ2-7
v_call: TRBV7-3
cdr3_length: 16
clone_size: -
d_call: TRBD1

cdr3_aa: CASSPLLGRDSLTTGANVLTF
cdr3_nt: TGTGCCAGCAGTCCACTACTGGGAAGGGACAGCTTAACTACTGGGGCCAACGTCCTGACTTTC
j_call: TRBJ2-6
v_call: TRBV28
cdr3_length: 21
clone_size: few
d_call: TRBD1

cdr3_aa: CASSQGRGGRDTEAFF
cdr3_nt: TGCGCCAGCAGCCAAGGGAGGGGGGGCAGGGACACTGAAGCTTTCTTT
j_call: TRBJ1-1
v_call: TRBV4-3
cdr3_length: 16
clone_size: -
d_call: -

cdr3_aa: CASRTGTGDHEQYF
cdr3_nt: TGTGCCAGCAGAACCGGGACAGGGGACCACGAGCAGTACTTC
j_call: TRBJ2-7
v_call: TRBV6-5
cdr3_length: 14
clone_size: -
d_call: TRBD1